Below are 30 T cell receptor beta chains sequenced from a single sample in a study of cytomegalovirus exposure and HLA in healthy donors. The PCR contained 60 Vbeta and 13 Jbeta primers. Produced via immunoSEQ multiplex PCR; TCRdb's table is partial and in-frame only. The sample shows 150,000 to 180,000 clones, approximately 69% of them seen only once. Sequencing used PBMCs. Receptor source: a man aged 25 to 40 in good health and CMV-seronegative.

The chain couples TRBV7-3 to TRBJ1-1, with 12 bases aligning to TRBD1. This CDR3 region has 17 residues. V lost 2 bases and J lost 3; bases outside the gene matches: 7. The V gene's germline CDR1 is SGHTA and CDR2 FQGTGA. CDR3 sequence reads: CASSLSGTGGGYTEAFF. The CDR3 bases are TGTGCCAGCAGCTTATCCGGGACAGGGGGCGGGTACACTGAAGCTTTCTTT.

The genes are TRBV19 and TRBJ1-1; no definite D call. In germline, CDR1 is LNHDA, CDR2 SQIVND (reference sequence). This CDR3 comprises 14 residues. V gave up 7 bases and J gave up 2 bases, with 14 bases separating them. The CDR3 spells CASKKNGVNTEAFF. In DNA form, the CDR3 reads TGTGCCAGTAAAAAGAACGGAGTTAACACTGAAGCTTTCTTT.

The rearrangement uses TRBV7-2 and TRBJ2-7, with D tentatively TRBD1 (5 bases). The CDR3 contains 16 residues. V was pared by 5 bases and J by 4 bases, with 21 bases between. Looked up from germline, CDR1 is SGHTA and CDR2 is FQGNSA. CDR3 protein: CASSPAGHGGAYEQYF. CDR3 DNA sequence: TGTGCCAGCAGCCCCGCTGGACACGGCGGCGCATACGAGCAGTACTTC.

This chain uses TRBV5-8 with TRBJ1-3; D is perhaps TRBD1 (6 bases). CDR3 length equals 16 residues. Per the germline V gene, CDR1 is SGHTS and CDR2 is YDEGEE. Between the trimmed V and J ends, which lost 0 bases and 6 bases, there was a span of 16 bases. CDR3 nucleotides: TGTGCCAGCAGCTTGGACAGGGAATACGTGTTAAACACCATATATTTT. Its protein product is CASSLDREYVLNTIYF. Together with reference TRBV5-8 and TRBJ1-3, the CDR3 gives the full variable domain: EAGVTQSPTHLIKTRGQQATLRCSPISGHTSVYWYQQALGLGLQFLLWYDEGEERNRGNFPPRFSGRQFPNYSSELNVNALELEDSALYLCASSLDREYVLNTIYFGEGSWLTVV.

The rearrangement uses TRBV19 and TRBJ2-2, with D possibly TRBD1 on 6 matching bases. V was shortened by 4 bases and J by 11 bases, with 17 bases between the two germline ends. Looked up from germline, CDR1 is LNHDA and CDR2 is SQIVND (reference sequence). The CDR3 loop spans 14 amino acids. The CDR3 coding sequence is TGTGCCAGTAGTAACGGACAGAATAGTGTTGAGCTGTTTTTT. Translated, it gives CASSNGQNSVELFF.

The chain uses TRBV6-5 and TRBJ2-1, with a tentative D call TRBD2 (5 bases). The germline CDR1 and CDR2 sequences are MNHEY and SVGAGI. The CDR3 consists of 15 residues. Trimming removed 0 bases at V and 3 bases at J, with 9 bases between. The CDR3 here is CASSYSRGIYNEQFF. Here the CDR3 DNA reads TGTGCCAGCAGTTACTCTAGAGGGATCTACAATGAGCAGTTCTTC.

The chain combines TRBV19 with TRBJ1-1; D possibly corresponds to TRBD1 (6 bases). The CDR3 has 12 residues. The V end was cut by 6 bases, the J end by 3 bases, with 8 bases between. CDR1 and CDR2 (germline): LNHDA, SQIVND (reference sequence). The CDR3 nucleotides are TGTGCCAGTAGCAGGGGCTACACTGAAGCTTTCTTT. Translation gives CASSRGYTEAFF.

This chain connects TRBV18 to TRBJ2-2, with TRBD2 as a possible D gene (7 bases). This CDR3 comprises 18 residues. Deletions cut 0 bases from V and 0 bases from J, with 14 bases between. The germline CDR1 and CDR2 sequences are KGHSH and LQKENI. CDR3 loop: CASSPPYGGPANTGELFF. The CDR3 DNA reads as TGTGCCAGCTCACCACCGTACGGGGGGCCGGCGAACACCGGGGAGCTGTTTTTT.

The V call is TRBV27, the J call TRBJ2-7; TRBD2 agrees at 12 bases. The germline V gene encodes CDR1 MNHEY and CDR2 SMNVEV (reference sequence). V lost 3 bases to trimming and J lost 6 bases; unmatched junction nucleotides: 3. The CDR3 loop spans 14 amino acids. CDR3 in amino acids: CASSFLAGGLEQYF. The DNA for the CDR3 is TGTGCCAGCAGTTTTCTAGCGGGGGGGCTCGAGCAGTACTTC.

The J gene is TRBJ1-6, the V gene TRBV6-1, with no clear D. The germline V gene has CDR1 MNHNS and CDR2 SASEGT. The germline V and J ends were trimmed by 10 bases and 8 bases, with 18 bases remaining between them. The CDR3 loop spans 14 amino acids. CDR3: CATNPRVNDSPLHF. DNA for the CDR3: TGTGCCACCAACCCCCGGGTAAATGATTCACCCCTCCACTTT.

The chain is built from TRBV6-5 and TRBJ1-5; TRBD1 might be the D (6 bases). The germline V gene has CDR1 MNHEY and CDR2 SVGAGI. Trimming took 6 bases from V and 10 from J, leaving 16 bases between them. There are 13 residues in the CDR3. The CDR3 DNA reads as TGTGCCAGCAGCCAGGGGAGAATCAGCCCCCAGCATTTT. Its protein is CASSQGRISPQHF.

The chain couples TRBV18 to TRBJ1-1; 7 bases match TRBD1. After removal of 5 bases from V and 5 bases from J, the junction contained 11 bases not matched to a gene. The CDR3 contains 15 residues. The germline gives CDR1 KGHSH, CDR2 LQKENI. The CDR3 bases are TGTGCCAGCTCAACCAAGACAGGGTCAGGGACTGAAGCTTTCTTT. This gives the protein CASSTKTGSGTEAFF. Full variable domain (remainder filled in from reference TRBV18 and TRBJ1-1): NAGVMQNPRHLVRRRGQEARLRCSPMKGHSHVYWYRQLPEEGLKFMVYLQKENIIDESGMPKERFSAEFPKEGPSILRIQQVVRGDSAAYFCASSTKTGSGTEAFFGQGTRLTVV.

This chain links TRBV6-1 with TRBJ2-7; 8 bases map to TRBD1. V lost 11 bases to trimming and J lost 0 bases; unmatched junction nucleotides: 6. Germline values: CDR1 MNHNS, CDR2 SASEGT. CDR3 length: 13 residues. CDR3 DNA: TGTGCCGCAGCTCAGGGGGCCTCCTACGAGCAGTACTTC. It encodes CAAAQGASYEQYF.

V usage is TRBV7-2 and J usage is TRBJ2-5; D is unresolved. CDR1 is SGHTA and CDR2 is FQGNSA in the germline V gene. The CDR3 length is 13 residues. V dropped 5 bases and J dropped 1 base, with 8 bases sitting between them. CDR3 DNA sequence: TGTGCCAGCAGCCCTCCGTCCCAAGAGACCCAGTACTTC. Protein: CASSPPSQETQYF.

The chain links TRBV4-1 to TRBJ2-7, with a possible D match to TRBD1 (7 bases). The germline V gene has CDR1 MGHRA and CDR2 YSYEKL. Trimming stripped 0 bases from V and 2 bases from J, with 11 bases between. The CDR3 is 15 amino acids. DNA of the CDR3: TGCGCCAGCAGCCAAGATTCCAGGGGGGCCTACGAGCAGTACTTC. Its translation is CASSQDSRGAYEQYF.

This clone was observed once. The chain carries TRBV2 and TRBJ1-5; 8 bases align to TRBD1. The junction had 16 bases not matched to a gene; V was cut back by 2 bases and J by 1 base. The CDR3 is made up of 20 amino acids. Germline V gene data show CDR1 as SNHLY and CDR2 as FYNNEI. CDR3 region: CASSERAPRGRGWSNQPQHF. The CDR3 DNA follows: TGTGCCAGCAGTGAAAGAGCCCCCAGGGGGCGAGGCTGGAGCAATCAGCCCCAGCATTTT.

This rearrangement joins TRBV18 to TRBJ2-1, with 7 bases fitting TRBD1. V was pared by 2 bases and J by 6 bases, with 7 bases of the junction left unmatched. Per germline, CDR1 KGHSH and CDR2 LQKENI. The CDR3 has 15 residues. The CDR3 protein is CASSPVQGPINEQFF. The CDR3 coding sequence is TGTGCCAGCTCACCAGTACAGGGGCCTATCAATGAGCAGTTCTTC.

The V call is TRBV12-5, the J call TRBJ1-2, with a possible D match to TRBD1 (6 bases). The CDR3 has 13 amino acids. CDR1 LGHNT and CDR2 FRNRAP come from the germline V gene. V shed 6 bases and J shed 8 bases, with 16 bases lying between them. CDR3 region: CASGQGQGSGYTF. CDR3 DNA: TGTGCTAGTGGCCAGGGGCAGGGCTCGGGCTACACCTTC. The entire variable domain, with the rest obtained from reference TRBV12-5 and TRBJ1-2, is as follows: DARVTQTPRHKVTEMGQEVTMRCQPILGHNTVFWYRQTMMQGLELLAYFRNRAPLDDSGMPKDRFSAEMPDATLATLKIQPSEPRDSAVYFCASGQGQGSGYTFGSGTRLTVV.

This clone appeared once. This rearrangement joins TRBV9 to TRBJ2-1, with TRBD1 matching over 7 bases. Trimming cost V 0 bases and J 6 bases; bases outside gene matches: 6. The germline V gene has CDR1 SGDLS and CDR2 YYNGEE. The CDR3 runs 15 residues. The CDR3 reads CASSVGTGKINEQFF. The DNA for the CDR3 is TGTGCCAGCAGCGTAGGGACAGGCAAAATCAATGAGCAGTTCTTC. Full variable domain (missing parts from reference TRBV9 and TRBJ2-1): DSGVTQTPKHLITATGQRVTLRCSPRSGDLSVYWYQQSLDQGLQFLIQYYNGEERAKGNILERFSAQQFPDLHSELNLSSLELGDSALYFCASSVGTGKINEQFFGPGTRLTVL.

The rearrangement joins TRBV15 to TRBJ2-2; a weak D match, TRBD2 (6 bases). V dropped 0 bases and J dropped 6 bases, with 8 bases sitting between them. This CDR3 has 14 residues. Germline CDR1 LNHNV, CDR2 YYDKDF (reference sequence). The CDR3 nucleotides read TGTGCCACCAGCAGAGATTGGGACTCCGGGGAGCTGTTTTTT. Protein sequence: CATSRDWDSGELFF. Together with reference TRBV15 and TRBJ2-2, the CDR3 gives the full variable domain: DAMVIQNPRYQVTQFGKPVTLSCSQTLNHNVMYWYQQKSSQAPKLLFHYYDKDFNNEADTPDNFQSRRPNTSFCFLDIRSPGLGDTAMYLCATSRDWDSGELFFGEGSRLTVL.

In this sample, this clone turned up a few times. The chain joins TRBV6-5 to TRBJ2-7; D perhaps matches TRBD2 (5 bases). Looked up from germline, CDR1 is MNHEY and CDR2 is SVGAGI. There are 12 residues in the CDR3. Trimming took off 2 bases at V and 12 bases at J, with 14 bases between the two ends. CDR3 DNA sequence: TGTGCCAGCAGTTACGTTGGGGAGCCTCCGTACTTC. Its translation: CASSYVGEPPYF.

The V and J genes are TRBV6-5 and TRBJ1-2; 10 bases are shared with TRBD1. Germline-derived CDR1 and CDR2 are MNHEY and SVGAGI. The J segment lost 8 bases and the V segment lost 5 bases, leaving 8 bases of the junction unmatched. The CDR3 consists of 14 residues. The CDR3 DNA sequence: TGTGCCAGCAGTCCCGGGACAGGGGCGAAGGGCTACACCTTC. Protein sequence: CASSPGTGAKGYTF.

In DNA form, the CDR3 reads TGTGCCAGCAGCACCCCCCCTGGGACTAGCGGGGGGGCCCACGAGCAGTACTTC. Its translation: CASSTPPGTSGGAHEQYF. The chain uses TRBV7-9 and TRBJ2-7, with 16 bases identical to TRBD2. Germline V gene sequence: CDR1 SEHNR, CDR2 FQNEAQ (reference sequence). J lost 5 bases, V lost 5 bases, and 12 bases had no gene match. This CDR3 region has 18 residues. Full variable domain (outside the CDR3, taken from reference TRBV7-9 and TRBJ2-7): DTGVSQNPRHKITKRGQNVTFRCDPISEHNRLYWYRQTLGQGPEFLTYFQNEAQLEKSRLLSDRFSAERPKGSFSTLEIQRTEQGDSAMYLCASSTPPGTSGGAHEQYFGPGTRLTVT.

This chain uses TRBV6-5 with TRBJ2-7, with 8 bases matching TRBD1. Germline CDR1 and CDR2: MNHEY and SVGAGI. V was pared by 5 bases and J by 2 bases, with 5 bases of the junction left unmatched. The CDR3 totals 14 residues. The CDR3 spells CASSPPGQAYEQYF. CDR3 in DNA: TGTGCCAGCAGTCCCCCGGGACAGGCCTACGAGCAGTACTTC.

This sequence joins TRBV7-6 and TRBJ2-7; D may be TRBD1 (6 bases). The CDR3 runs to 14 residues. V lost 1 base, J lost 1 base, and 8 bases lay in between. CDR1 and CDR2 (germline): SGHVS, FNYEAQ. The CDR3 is CASSLGTESYEQYF. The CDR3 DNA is TGTGCCAGCAGCTTAGGGACAGAATCCTACGAGCAGTACTTC.

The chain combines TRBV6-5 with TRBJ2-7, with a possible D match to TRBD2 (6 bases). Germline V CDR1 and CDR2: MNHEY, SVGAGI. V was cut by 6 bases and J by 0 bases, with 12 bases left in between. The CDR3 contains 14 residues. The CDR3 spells CASRPRRGSYEQYF. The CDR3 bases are TGTGCCAGCAGGCCCCGGAGGGGCTCCTACGAGCAGTACTTC.

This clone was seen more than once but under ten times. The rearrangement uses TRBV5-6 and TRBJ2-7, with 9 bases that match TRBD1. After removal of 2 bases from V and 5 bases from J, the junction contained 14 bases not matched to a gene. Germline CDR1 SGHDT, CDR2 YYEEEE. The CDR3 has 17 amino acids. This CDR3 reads CASSFLLGDRDPHEQYF. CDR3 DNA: TGTGCCAGCAGCTTCTTACTCGGGGACAGGGATCCCCACGAGCAGTACTTC.

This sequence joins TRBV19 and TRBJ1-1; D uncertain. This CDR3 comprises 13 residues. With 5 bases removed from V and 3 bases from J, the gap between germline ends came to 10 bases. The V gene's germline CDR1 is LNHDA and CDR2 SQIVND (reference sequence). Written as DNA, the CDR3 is TGTGCCAGTAGTCCAGGAATCTACACTGAAGCTTTCTTT. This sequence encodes CASSPGIYTEAFF.

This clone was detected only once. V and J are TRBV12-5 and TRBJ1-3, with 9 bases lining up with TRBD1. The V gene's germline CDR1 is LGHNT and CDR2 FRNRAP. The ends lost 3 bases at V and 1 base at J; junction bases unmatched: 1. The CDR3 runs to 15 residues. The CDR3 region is CASGLQGASGNTIYF. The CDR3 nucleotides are TGTGCTAGTGGTTTACAGGGGGCATCTGGAAACACCATATATTTT.

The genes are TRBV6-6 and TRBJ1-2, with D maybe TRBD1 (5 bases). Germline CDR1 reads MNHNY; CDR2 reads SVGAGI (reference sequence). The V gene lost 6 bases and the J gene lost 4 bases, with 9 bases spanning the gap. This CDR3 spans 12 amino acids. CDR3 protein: CASRAGIYGYTF. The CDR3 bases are TGTGCCAGCAGGGCAGGGATCTATGGCTACACCTTC.